A single T cell receptor (beta chain) is shown here with its context. Its matching antigen is unknown. These data are taken from a study of Ad26.COV2.S vaccination and SARS-CoV-2 variants. In the study overall: Ad26.COV2.S, an intramuscular injection, was given once or twice 56 days apart.

Treatment described: over 15 received Ad26.COV2.S at low or high dose, single or two shots; about 5 received placebo; per-sample allocation not given. After the first vaccine or placebo injection, samples were drawn on day 63. The data were produced by immunoSEQ multiplex PCR, yet TCRdb's version contains in-frame clones alone and is incomplete. The table includes hundreds of thousands of clones, approximately 88% detected once. Findings and caveats of the study: Placebo recipients showed lower spike-specific TCR breadth than vaccinees.

Source: peripheral blood, taken in a trial of Ad26.COV2.S vaccine versus placebo. This receptor was obtained from a person aged 18-60 years who received the Ad26.COV2.S COVID-19 vaccine or a placebo.

In nucleotides, the CDR3 is TGTGCCAGCAGTTTAGATGGGGATACGCAGTATTTT. Translating gives CASSLDGDTQYF. This chain links TRBV12-3 or TRBV12-4 with TRBJ2-3; D not resolved. The CDR3 runs to 12 residues. Trimming removed 1 base from V and 6 bases from J, with 5 bases in between.